This TCR beta chain was recorded in a study of shared clonotypes between healthy human individuals (dated by TCRdb to 2020 to 2022). Notes on the research overall: A couple of women and a few men aged 18 to 49 years were included in the cohort. Each donor's leukapheresis produced roughly between roughly 0.94 and 9.5 billion PBMCs. Different laboratories and diverse techniques were used to prepare libraries and sequence TCR repertoires, to increase sequencing depth and limit assay-specific biases. The study deeply sequenced blood TCR repertoires of about 5 healthy adults to estimate repertoire size and the extent of clonotype sharing between individuals. For each donor, three plates each were used for CD4 naive and CD4 memory, two plates were used for CD8 naive, and one plate was used for CD8 memory.

Donors were healthy HIV-negative adults with no recently reported acute infections or vaccinations. Only Caucasian adults living in Nashville, Tennessee, USA were represented among the donors. CD4+ T cells were enriched by magnetic negative selection, after which naive cells were positively selected on CD45RA and the negative fraction was taken as the memory subset. After blood collection by leukapheresis, PBMCs were isolated using Ficoll-Histopaque density gradient centrifugation and then cryopreserved in the vapor phase of liquid nitrogen. Purity and quantity of every magnetically sorted T cell population were checked by analytical flow cytometry. Genomic DNA was isolated from each sorted fraction and quantified by UV absorbance on a Nanodrop 2000c. Reading the germline V gene gives CDR1 MNHEY and CDR2 SVGAGI. Trimmed from V: 6 bases; trimmed from J: 7 bases; junction bases lacking a gene match: 5. Spanning cysteine to phenylalanine, the CDR3 consists of 13 amino acids. Left in the record is the CDR3 DNA by itself, 39 bases read in frame from the first base.

Comment on this clone: The antigen it recognizes is unknown. No per-base quality is available; no much larger clone lies one base away. This CDR3 is also generated by other DNA sequences in the sample.

General findings and caveats noted by the study authors: Because the study included only a small number of donors, the genetic and exposure-history diversity represented was limited. Compared with non-shared clonotypes, clonotypes shared by all four sorted-subset donors had higher generation probabilities. Based on pairwise subsampling, the degree of clonotype sharing among donors was expected to be affected by sequencing depth. Even with the large sequencing depth, rarefaction of the sorted-subset datasets indicated that sequencing was incomplete. Sampling was limited to blood, and TCR repertoires in tissue likely differ from TCR repertoires in blood. Larger estimated clonotype richness was generally found for naive subsets than for memory subsets. Across a few donors, approximately 4.6% of naive CD4, 3% to 4% of naive CD8, under 2.5% of memory CD4, and over 0.35% of memory CD8 clonotypes were shared.

Using the deep immunoSEQ assay, TCR CDR3 regions were amplified from genomic DNA by multiplex PCR. For each cell subset, the extracted genomic DNA was distributed evenly across all wells of several immunoSEQ 96-well plates, and each plate served as one replicate. For sorted subsets, approximately 190 ng of genomic DNA, equivalent to 30,000 or so T cell genomes, went into each replicate PCR. Purified libraries were quantified with a Qubit 3.0 fluorometer, sized on a Bioanalyzer 2100, and re-quantified with the KAPA Library Quantification kit. A separate single-read 150-cycle Illumina NextSeq 550 flow cell was used to sequence each immunoSEQ 96-well plate. As for the original processing: The immunoSEQ output contained only junctional sequences without quality scores, so filtering could not match that applied to full-length reads. Sequences were annotated with PyIR, a Python wrapper for IgBLAST v1.9, and V/J genes and CDR3 were assigned using IMGT germline references. Reads with weak V/J assignments (E-value above 1e-6), missing CDR3, stop codons, out-of-frame junctions, or ambiguous translated residues were removed. V3J clonotypes were defined by identical inferred V gene, J gene, and CDR3 amino acid sequence. Percentage overlap between repertoires was calculated by dividing the number of shared unique clonotypes by the size of the smaller repertoire. Three approaches were used to assess repertoire richness: RTK rarefaction, the Chao1 estimator, and Recon v2.1 estimates of unobserved clonotypes. Generation probabilities for all TCRbeta clonotypes obtained by the gDNA method from several donors were computed using OLGA. Here the immuneACCESS table is served through TCRdb, limited to in-frame sequences with V and J called. Missing clones are a known gap in these copies; in checked studies unresolved V genes cover under half, and the rest lacks a known reason. Clone size and V and J calls were adopted from that table, with D and trimming inferred from the DNA. The sample profile shows millions of clones; approximately 90% of them were found once. The biggest ten clones account for roughly 0.14% of the sample.

The V and J segments used are TRBV6-5 and TRBJ1-4, and 7 junction bases match TRBD1. This receptor was taken from a man younger than 35 in good health. The sequencing input was naive CD4+ T cells sorted from blood. The sample's cell subset or site label, decoded: CD45RA+ positively selected. The CDR3 region reads CASSRQGGEKLFF. The base sequence is TGTGCCAGCAGCAGACAGGGTGGTGAAAAACTGTTTTTT.